What follows are 26 T cell receptor beta chains derived from one specimen sequenced in a study of radiotherapy plus CTLA-4 blockade in lung cancer. Data came from immunoSEQ multiplex PCR; TCRdb stores just in-frame clones and leaves some out. This table holds tens of thousands of clones, approximately 86% found once. Sequencing was performed on peripheral blood, taken from a patient treated with radiotherapy plus ipilimumab. All receptors derive from a human donor with non-small cell lung cancer who had stable disease on radiotherapy plus ipilimumab.

The chain is built from TRBV7-2 and TRBJ2-3; 8 bases are shared with TRBD2. V lost 3 bases to trimming and J lost 0 bases; unmatched junction nucleotides: 14. The CDR3 covers 19 residues. CDR1 SGHTA and CDR2 FQGNSA come from the germline V gene. The CDR3 sequence: CASSLTPWRSSGSTDTQYF. CDR3 in DNA: TGTGCCAGCAGCTTGACCCCCTGGAGGTCTAGCGGGAGCACAGATACGCAGTATTTT.

This rearrangement joins TRBV7-7 to TRBJ2-5; D might be TRBD1 (5 bases). The CDR3 is 11 residues long. Trimming stripped 5 bases from V and 5 bases from J, with 6 bases between. CDR1 is SSHAT, CDR2 FNYEAQ, per germline (reference sequence). As DNA, the CDR3 is TGTGCCAGCAGCCAGGGCGAGACCCAGTACTTC. Translating gives CASSQGETQYF.

This chain uses TRBV28 with TRBJ1-2, with D possibly TRBD1 on 5 matching bases. Germline lookup yields CDR1 MDHEN and CDR2 SYDVKM. Trimming removed 6 bases from V and 4 bases from J, with 12 bases in between. The CDR3 runs 13 residues. The CDR3 coding sequence is TGTGCCAGCAGGTACCGGGACGGCTATGGCTACACCTTC. It specifies CASRYRDGYGYTF.

This chain links TRBV9 with TRBJ2-3; D possibly corresponds to TRBD2 (5 bases). Trimming removed 0 bases at V and 2 bases at J, with 13 bases between. This CDR3 is built from 16 residues. Germline assignment: CDR1 SGDLS and CDR2 YYNGEE. CDR3 nucleotide sequence: TGTGCCAGCAGCGTAGAGGCGGGTACTCTCACAGATACGCAGTATTTT. This translates into CASSVEAGTLTDTQYF.

As regards this clone: One end of the junction varies from germline; a read error may be responsible. Other DNA sequences in the sample encode the same CDR3. The chain recombines TRBV7-9 with TRBJ1-1, with 8 bases aligning to TRBD1. Germline assignment: CDR1 SEHNR and CDR2 FQNEAQ (reference sequence). The CDR3 covers 14 residues. CDR3: CASRSGGENTEAFF. The CDR3 region has the DNA TGTGCCAGCAGGTCAGGGGGCGAGAACACTGAGGCTTTCTTT.

J is TRBJ2-7 and V is TRBV9; 7 bases agree with TRBD1. Unmatched junction bases numbered 10, after V lost 0 bases and J lost 7 bases. Germline V gene lookup returns CDR1 SGDLS and CDR2 YYNGEE. CDR3 length equals 15 residues. The CDR3 DNA is TGTGCCAGCAGCGTAGAGGCAGGGGGAGCCAGGGAGCAGTACTTC. This gives the protein CASSVEAGGAREQYF.

The J gene is TRBJ1-1, the V gene TRBV23-1; perhaps TRBD1 as D (6 bases). TRBV23-1 is an ORF, and what it does is uncertain. The CDR3 has 15 residues. V lost 9 bases and J lost 3, with 20 bases in between. Written as DNA, the CDR3 is TGCGCCAGTCAGGCGAGGGGGGATTCGTACACTGAAGCTTTCTTT. As protein: CASQARGDSYTEAFF.

The chain links TRBV9 to TRBJ1-6; perhaps TRBD1 as D (6 bases). The CDR3 extends over 16 amino acids. The V and J ends lost 1 base and 15 bases respectively, with 23 bases between them. The germline gives CDR1 SGDLS, CDR2 YYNGEE. The DNA for the CDR3 is TGTGCCAGCAGCGTATCCTCCCGGGACACCATTCAGTTCCTCCACTTT. Translating it yields CASSVSSRDTIQFLHF.

This chain connects TRBV4-1 to TRBJ1-2; 8 nucleotides agree with TRBD1. V lost 4 bases to trimming and J lost 4 bases; unmatched junction nucleotides: 8. The CDR3 has 15 residues. In germline, CDR1 is MGHRA, CDR2 YSYEKL. This CDR3 is CASSPTGVVGYGYTF. The CDR3 DNA is TGCGCCAGCAGCCCGACAGGGGTCGTAGGCTATGGCTACACCTTC.

V gene TRBV19 combines with J gene TRBJ1-6, with 7 bases aligning to TRBD1. CDR1 is LNHDA, CDR2 SQIVND, per germline (reference sequence). The CDR3 runs 15 residues. Trimming took 7 bases from V and 7 from J; bases not matched to a gene: 10. For the CDR3, the DNA is TGTGCCAGTAAAGCTTCGACAGGGAACAATTCACCCCTCCACTTT. Encoded protein: CASKASTGNNSPLHF.

This chain uses TRBV7-6 with TRBJ2-3; 9 positions match TRBD2. Germline V lookup: CDR1 SGHVS, CDR2 FNYEAQ. CDR3 size: 17 residues. The V segment lost 3 bases and the J segment 10 bases; nucleotides outside the gene matches: 17. The CDR3 DNA follows: TGTGCCAGCAGCTTGGGCAGACCGGAACTAGCGGGTACGTCGCAGTATTTT. It yields the protein CASSLGRPELAGTSQYF. The complete variable domain, with remaining parts taken from reference TRBV7-6 and TRBJ2-3, reads GAGVSQSPRYKVTKRGQDVALRCDPISGHVSLYWYRQALGQGPEFLTYFNYEAQQDKSGLPNDRFSAERPEGSISTLTIQRTEQRDSAMYRCASSLGRPELAGTSQYFGPGTRLTVL.

J is TRBJ1-3 and V is TRBV28; unclear D gene. The length of the CDR3 is 12 residues. Trimming pared 6 bases from V and 4 bases from J, leaving 7 bases between. The germline V gene has CDR1 MDHEN and CDR2 SYDVKM. CDR3 loop: CASSPQGNTIYF. In nucleotides, the CDR3 is TGTGCCAGCAGCCCCCAAGGAAACACCATATATTTT.

The chain employs TRBV18 and TRBJ2-6; D gene ambiguous. Germline CDR1 and CDR2: KGHSH and LQKENI. The CDR3 spans 16 residues. V lost 2 bases and J 1 base, leaving 9 bases between the germline ends. The CDR3: CASSPAILSGANVLTF. Written as DNA, the CDR3 is TGTGCCAGCTCACCAGCTATCCTTTCTGGGGCCAACGTCCTGACTTTC.

The genes are TRBV7-2 and TRBJ2-3; 7 bases are a match to TRBD1. Trimming at V came to 4 bases and at J to 4 bases, leaving 8 bases not matched to a gene. There are 15 residues in the CDR3. Germline V CDR1 and CDR2: SGHTA, FQGNSA. CDR3 in amino acids: CASSSPGQFPDTQYF. The CDR3 DNA reads TGTGCCAGCAGCTCCCCGGGACAGTTCCCAGATACGCAGTATTTT.

V usage is TRBV10-3 and J usage is TRBJ1-4; D is unresolved. The CDR3 is 12 residues long. Between the trimmed V and J ends, which lost 5 bases and 7 bases, there was a span of 8 bases. Looked up from germline, CDR1 is ENHRY and CDR2 is SYGVKD. CDR3 loop: CAISQAGEKLFF. CDR3 DNA sequence: TGTGCCATCAGTCAGGCGGGTGAAAAACTGTTTTTT.

Remarks on this clone: The sample carries other DNA sequences with the same CDR3. The chain carries TRBV7-3 and TRBJ2-7; 9 bases fit TRBD2. The CDR3 is 15 amino acids. Germline loops: CDR1 SGHTA, CDR2 FQGTGA. J was trimmed by 5 bases and V by 4 bases; bases with no gene match: 9. This CDR3 reads CASSSSGGPLDEQYF. The CDR3 DNA is TGTGCCAGCAGCTCAAGCGGGGGGCCATTGGACGAGCAGTACTTC.

The chain joins TRBV5-1 to TRBJ2-5; the D call may be TRBD1 or TRBD2 (7 bases each). V gave up 4 bases and J gave up 2 bases, with 18 bases separating them. The CDR3 is made up of 16 amino acids. Germline V gene lookup returns CDR1 SGHRS and CDR2 YFSETQ. The CDR3 is CASSAQGGREQETQYF. CDR3 sequence (DNA): TGCGCCAGCAGCGCCCAGGGGGGGCGGGAACAAGAGACCCAGTACTTC.

The gene calls are TRBV6-6 and TRBJ1-1, with 7 bases lining up with TRBD1. V gave up 6 bases and J gave up 4 bases; unmatched junction bases: 11. The length of the CDR3 is 15 residues. Germline V gives CDR1 MNHNY, CDR2 SVGAGI (reference sequence). The CDR3 region has the DNA TGTGCCAGCAGACCACAGGGGACTGGAGGCACTGAAGCTTTCTTT. Translating gives CASRPQGTGGTEAFF.

The V call is TRBV2, the J call TRBJ2-7; TRBD1 matches 7 bases. From germline, CDR1 is SNHLY and CDR2 FYNNEI. This CDR3 contains 15 residues. Trimming at V came to 9 bases and at J to 2 bases, leaving 13 bases not matched to a gene. The CDR3 loop reads CARGSRGQFPYEQYF. The CDR3 DNA follows: TGTGCCAGGGGGTCCCGGGGACAGTTTCCCTACGAGCAGTACTTC.

This chain joins TRBV25-1 and TRBJ2-5; D perhaps matches TRBD1 (6 bases). Germline CDR1 reads MGHDK; CDR2 reads SYGVNS. CDR3 length: 13 amino acids. V was trimmed by 6 bases and J by 7 bases, leaving 15 bases between them. CDR3 in DNA: TGTGCCAGCAGGGGCTCCGAAGGGGGGACCCAGTACTTC. Its protein product is CASRGSEGGTQYF. Full variable domain (rest looked up from reference TRBV25-1 and TRBJ2-5): EADIYQTPRYLVIGTGKKITLECSQTMGHDKMYWYQQDPGMELHLIHYSYGVNSTEKGDLSSESTVSRIRTEHFPLTLESARPSHTSQYLCASRGSEGGTQYFGPGTRLLVL.

The V gene is TRBV7-9, the J gene TRBJ2-5; the D gene could be TRBD1 or TRBD2 (5 bases each). The V end lost 0 bases, the J end lost 5 bases, and 7 bases lay between the germline ends. The CDR3 contains 13 residues. Per the germline V gene, CDR1 is SEHNR and CDR2 is FQNEAQ (reference sequence). CDR3 amino acids: CASSLAGDETQYF. The CDR3 DNA sequence: TGTGCCAGCAGCTTAGCGGGGGATGAGACCCAGTACTTC.

V and J are TRBV20-1 and TRBJ1-1; 7 bases line up with TRBD1. Per the germline V gene, CDR1 is DFQATT and CDR2 is SNEGSKA (reference sequence). This CDR3 has 11 amino acids. J lost 7 bases, V lost 3 bases, and 2 bases had no gene match. CDR3 nucleotides: TGCAGTGCTAGGGGACAGATTGAAGCTTTCTTT. Translated, it gives CSARGQIEAFF.

This clone was counted only a few times. This chain uses TRBV19 with TRBJ1-6, with D tentatively TRBD1 (5 bases). The CDR3 loop spans 15 amino acids. Trimming cost V 0 bases and J 8 bases, with 11 bases left between them. Germline CDR1 is LNHDA and CDR2 is SQIVND (reference sequence). The CDR3 loop reads CASSIDQLGDSPLHF. The CDR3 DNA sequence: TGTGCCAGTAGTATAGATCAGCTGGGGGATTCACCCCTCCACTTT.

The chain combines TRBV5-4 with TRBJ2-7; 8 bases line up with TRBD2. V lost 0 bases and J lost 0; bases outside the gene matches: 2. This CDR3 has 15 amino acids. Looked up from germline, CDR1 is SGHNT and CDR2 is YYREEE (reference sequence). CDR3 DNA: TGTGCCAGCAGCTTGGAAGCGGGGGACTCCTACGAGCAGTACTTC. This sequence encodes CASSLEAGDSYEQYF.

The V and J genes are TRBV14 and TRBJ2-1; D gene ambiguous. Trimming stripped 0 bases from V and 7 bases from J, with 19 bases between. The CDR3 consists of 17 residues. Per the germline V gene, CDR1 is SGHDN and CDR2 is FVKESK. The CDR3 nucleotides are TGTGCCAGCAGCCAAGATCGGATAAGGGTTATGGGGAATGAGCAGTTCTTC. It encodes CASSQDRIRVMGNEQFF.

Only one count was recorded for this clone. The V and J genes are TRBV27 and TRBJ2-7; perhaps D is TRBD1 or TRBD2 (5 bases each). CDR1 MNHEY and CDR2 SMNVEV come from the germline V gene (reference sequence). The CDR3 totals 14 residues. Trimming took off 5 bases at V and 6 bases at J, with 17 bases between the two ends. Written as DNA, the CDR3 is TGTGCCAGCAGTCCCCAGTGGGGGTCCCTCGAGCAGTACTTC. Its translation: CASSPQWGSLEQYF.